Only a few counts were recorded for the clone carrying this T cell receptor (beta chain). This entry is derived from a study of blood T cell repertoires in COVID-19. Study-level background: Samples came from the United States, Italy and Spain, spanning acute and convalescent COVID-19. T cells, B-cell-depleted T cells, or PBMCs supplied cDNA or gDNA.

Libraries were prepared by immunoSEQ multiplex PCR; TCRdb keeps only in-frame clonotypes and omits some of them. The sample includes about 76,000 clones, approximately 90% of them seen just once. This TCR was sampled from a human donor in a cohort sampled during active COVID-19. The sample was peripheral blood.

CDR3 coding DNA: TGTGCTTGTGGCCCCCAGGCCTCCTACGAGCAGTACTTC. Translating it yields CACGPQASYEQYF. The chain couples TRBV11-1 to TRBJ2-7; D remains ambiguous. This CDR3 is built from 13 residues. Germline V gives CDR1 SGHAT, CDR2 FQDESV (reference sequence).